This is a list of T cell receptor beta chains from one sample in a study of T-cell memory formation after mild COVID-19. TCRdb re-called the 5' RACE reads with MiXCR, one entry per CDR3 protein. The sample shows 200,000 to 300,000 distinct CDR3 sequences, 16% of them seen only once. What was sequenced was PBMCs or a T cell subset sorted from them (not recorded which). All receptors derive from a man between 18 and 29 years old who had mild COVID-19 (a few samples of this study predate the infection). Cell type and time point are not known. The CDR3 runs from the conserved cysteine through the conserved F or W. The D gene is left open where the match is weak. Size tells how often a clone was seen (once, few, many) or the class of an expanded clone, and some rows leave it out.

. | TRBJ1-5 | 14 | . | TRBV7-2 | CASSSTGPHQPQHF | TGTGCCAGCAGCTCCACAGGGCCCCATCAGCCCCAGCATTTT
. | TRBJ2-3 | 13 | . | TRBV6-5 | CASRTEVTDTQYF | TGTGCCAGCAGAACAGAGGTCACAGATACGCAGTATTTT
TRBD2 | TRBJ2-1 | 13 | few | TRBV6-5 | CASSWGGRNEQFF | TGTGCCAGCAGTTGGGGGGGTAGGAATGAGCAGTTCTTC
. | TRBJ2-3 | 14 | . | TRBV6-4 | CASSDSSSTDTQYF | TGTGCCAGCAGTGACTCGAGTAGCACAGATACGCAGTATTTT
TRBD1 | TRBJ2-3 | 17 | once | TRBV4-1 | CASSHLAGGYRTDTQYF | TGCGCCAGCAGCCATTTAGCAGGGGGCTACCGCACAGATACGCAGTATTTT
. | TRBJ2-1 | 17 | few | TRBV7-8 | CASSFMRWGGSNNEQFF | TGTGCCAGCAGCTTCATGCGTTGGGGGGGCAGTAACAATGAGCAGTTCTTC
. | TRBJ1-2 | 15 | . | TRBV12-3/TRBV12-4 | CASSSPPGGRFGYTF | TGTGCCAGCAGTTCCCCCCCCGGAGGTCGATTCGGCTACACCTTC
TRBD1 | TRBJ2-5 | 18 | few | TRBV15 | CATSREKPGQGRMETQYF | TGTGCCACCAGCAGAGAGAAACCGGGACAGGGAAGGATGGAGACCCAGTACTTC
TRBD1 | TRBJ2-5 | 13 | . | TRBV7-9 | CASSRQGSETQYF | TGTGCCAGCAGCCGACAGGGGTCAGAGACCCAGTACTTC
. | TRBJ2-2 | 15 | few | TRBV4-2 | CASSFTGGYTGELFF | TGTGCCAGCAGCTTTACCGGGGGATACACCGGGGAGCTGTTTTTT
. | TRBJ2-7 | 15 | . | TRBV6-2/TRBV6-3 | CASSDRAAHTSEQYF | TGTGCCAGCAGCGACCGGGCGGCCCACACCTCCGAGCAGTACTTC
. | TRBJ2-1 | 16 | few | TRBV5-6 | CASSLGGTFYLHEQFF | TGTGCCAGCAGCTTGGGGGGGACATTCTATTTACATGAGCAGTTCTTC
TRBD1 | TRBJ1-1 | 12 | few | TRBV29-1 | CTSQGANTEAFF | TGCACCTCACAGGGGGCGAACACTGAAGCTTTCTTT
. | TRBJ2-5 | 14 | few | TRBV5-1 | CASSLAGQEGTQYF | TGCGCCAGCAGCTTGGCGGGGCAGGAGGGGACCCAGTACTTC
. | TRBJ2-3 | 13 | . | TRBV7-8 | CASNGGRTDTQYF | TGTGCCAGCAACGGGGGGCGCACAGATACGCAGTATTTT
. | TRBJ1-6 | 15 | . | TRBV5-6 | CASSLDGGYNSPLHF | TGTGCCAGCAGCTTGGACGGCGGCTATAATTCACCCCTCCACTTT
TRBD2 | TRBJ2-7 | 13 | . | TRBV30 | CAWLGLAGGKQYF | TGTGCCTGGCTCGGACTAGCGGGGGGGAAGCAGTACTTC
TRBD2 | TRBJ2-3 | 15 | . | TRBV10-1 | CASSTSAGSTDTQYF | TGCGCCAGCAGCACTAGCGCGGGGAGCACAGATACGCAGTATTTT
TRBD2 | TRBJ2-1 | 15 | . | TRBV24-1 | CATSDLKSGENEQFF | TGTGCCACCAGTGATTTGAAAAGCGGGGAGAATGAGCAGTTCTTC
. | TRBJ2-2 | 12 | few | TRBV7-9 | CASNRPTGELFF | TGTGCCAGCAACAGGCCCACCGGGGAGCTGTTTTTT
. | TRBJ1-2 | 12 | many | TRBV5-1 | CASSGVPGGYTF | TGCGCCAGCAGCGGCGTCCCGGGTGGCTACACCTTC
. | TRBJ2-2 | 12 | many | TRBV9 | CASSRYTGELFF | TGTGCCAGCAGCAGGTACACCGGGGAGCTGTTTTTT
. | TRBJ2-3 | 13 | few | TRBV20-1 | CSVPTGGTDTQYF | TGCAGTGTCCCGACAGGTGGCACAGATACGCAGTATTTT
TRBD1 | TRBJ2-7 | 12 | once | TRBV2 | CASSTGADEQYF | TGTGCCAGCAGCACAGGGGCTGACGAGCAGTACTTC
. | TRBJ1-2 | 15 | . | TRBV28 | CASSWGGTELYGYTF | TGTGCCAGCAGCTGGGGAGGTACAGAGCTCTATGGCTACACCTTC
. | TRBJ2-1 | 15 | . | TRBV5-1 | CASSAGLSTYNEQFF | TGCGCCAGCAGCGCCGGCCTTAGTACCTACAATGAGCAGTTCTTC
TRBD1 | TRBJ2-2 | 14 | few | TRBV5-1 | CASSFQGATGELFF | TGCGCCAGCAGCTTCCAGGGGGCTACCGGGGAGCTGTTTTTT
. | TRBJ1-4 | 15 | . | TRBV15 | CATSAPGREEEKLFF | TGTGCCACCAGCGCCCCAGGGAGGGAAGAAGAAAAACTGTTTTTT
. | TRBJ1-2 | 8 | few | TRBV7-9 | CASPLDTF | TGTGCCAGCCCTCTCGACACCTTC
. | TRBJ1-5 | 15 | few | TRBV30 | CAWSVREGVRQPQHF | TGTGCCTGGAGTGTACGGGAGGGGGTTCGTCAGCCCCAGCATTTT
TRBD1 | TRBJ1-6 | 12 | . | TRBV10-3 | CAIGQGNSPLHF | TGTGCCATTGGACAGGGTAATTCACCCCTCCACTTT
. | TRBJ1-4 | 15 | . | TRBV15 | CATSRDRKVYEKLFF | TGTGCCACCAGCAGAGATCGAAAAGTTTATGAAAAACTGTTTTTT
. | TRBJ1-1 | 13 | . | TRBV7-9 | CASSTWGNTEAFF | TGTGCCAGCAGCACCTGGGGGAACACTGAAGCTTTCTTT
. | TRBJ2-7 | 13 | . | TRBV6-2/TRBV6-3 | CASSFEAEYEQYF | TGTGCCAGCAGTTTCGAAGCGGAGTACGAGCAGTACTTC
. | TRBJ2-4 | 14 | many | TRBV7-2 | CASSLLGAKNIQYF | TGTGCCAGCAGCTTACTGGGAGCCAAAAACATTCAGTACTTC
TRBD1 | TRBJ2-4 | 14 | few | TRBV18 | CASATGVTKNIQYF | TGTGCCAGCGCAACAGGGGTCACCAAAAACATTCAGTACTTC
TRBD1 | TRBJ2-7 | 16 | . | TRBV20-1 | CSATTHAGGSFYEQYF | TGCAGTGCTACTACCCATGCAGGGGGCAGCTTCTACGAGCAGTACTTC
. | TRBJ2-3 | 16 | few | TRBV9 | CASSVGRQTNTDTQYF | TGTGCCAGCAGCGTAGGGAGACAGACTAATACAGATACGCAGTATTTT
. | TRBJ1-6 | 17 | . | TRBV4-3 | CASSQRMGGVDNSPLHF | TGCGCCAGCAGCCAACGCATGGGGGGAGTGGATAATTCACCCCTCCACTTT
. | TRBJ2-5 | 14 | . | TRBV12-3/TRBV12-4 | CASSDDRVQETQYF | TGTGCCAGCAGTGACGACAGAGTCCAAGAGACCCAGTACTTC
. | TRBJ2-5 | 14 | few | TRBV24-1 | CATSSSTAVETQYF | TGTGCCACCAGTTCAAGCACAGCGGTCGAGACCCAGTACTTC